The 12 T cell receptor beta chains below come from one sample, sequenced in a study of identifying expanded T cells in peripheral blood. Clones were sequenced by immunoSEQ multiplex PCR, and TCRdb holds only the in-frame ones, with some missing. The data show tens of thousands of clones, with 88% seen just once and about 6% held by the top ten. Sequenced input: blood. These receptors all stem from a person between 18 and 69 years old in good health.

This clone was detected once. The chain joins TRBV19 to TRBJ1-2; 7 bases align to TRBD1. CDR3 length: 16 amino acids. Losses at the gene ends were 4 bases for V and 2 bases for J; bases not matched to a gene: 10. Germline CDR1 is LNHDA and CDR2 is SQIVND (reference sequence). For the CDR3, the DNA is TGTGCCAGTAGTAGCGGGACAGTGTATATAAACTATGGCTACACCTTC. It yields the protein CASSSGTVYINYGYTF.

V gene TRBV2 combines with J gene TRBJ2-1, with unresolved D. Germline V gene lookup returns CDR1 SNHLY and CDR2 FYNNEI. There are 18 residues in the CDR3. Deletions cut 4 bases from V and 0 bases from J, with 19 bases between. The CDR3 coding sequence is TGTGCCAGCAGTGGGCCAAACGCACGAATTAGCTCCTACAATGAGCAGTTCTTC. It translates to CASSGPNARISSYNEQFF.

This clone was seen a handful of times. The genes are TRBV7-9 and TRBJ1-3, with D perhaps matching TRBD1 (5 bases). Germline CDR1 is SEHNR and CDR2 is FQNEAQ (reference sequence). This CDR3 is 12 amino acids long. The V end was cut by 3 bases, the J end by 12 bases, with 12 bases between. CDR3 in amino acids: CASSLAGRGIYF. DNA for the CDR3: TGTGCCAGCAGCTTGGCGGGACGGGGCATATATTTT.

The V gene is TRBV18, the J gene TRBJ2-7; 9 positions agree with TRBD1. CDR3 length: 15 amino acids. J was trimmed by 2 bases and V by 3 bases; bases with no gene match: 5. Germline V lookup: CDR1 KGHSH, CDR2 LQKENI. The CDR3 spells CASSPPGQGTYEQYF. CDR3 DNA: TGTGCCAGCTCACCGCCGGGACAGGGAACCTACGAGCAGTACTTC. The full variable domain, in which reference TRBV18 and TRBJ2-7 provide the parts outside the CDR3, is NAGVMQNPRHLVRRRGQEARLRCSPMKGHSHVYWYRQLPEEGLKFMVYLQKENIIDESGMPKERFSAEFPKEGPSILRIQQVVRGDSAAYFCASSPPGQGTYEQYFGPGTRLTVT.

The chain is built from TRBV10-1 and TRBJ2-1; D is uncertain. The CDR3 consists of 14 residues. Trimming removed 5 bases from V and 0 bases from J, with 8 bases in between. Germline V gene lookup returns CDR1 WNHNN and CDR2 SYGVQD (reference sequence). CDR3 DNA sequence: TGCGCCAGCAGTAAGTGGAGCTCCTACAATGAGCAGTTCTTC. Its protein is CASSKWSSYNEQFF.

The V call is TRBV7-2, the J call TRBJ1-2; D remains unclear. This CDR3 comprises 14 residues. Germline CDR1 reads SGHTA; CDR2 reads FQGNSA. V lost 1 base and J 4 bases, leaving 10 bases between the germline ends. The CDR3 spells CASSLVPMAYGYTF. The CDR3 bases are TGTGCCAGCAGCTTAGTCCCGATGGCCTATGGCTACACCTTC. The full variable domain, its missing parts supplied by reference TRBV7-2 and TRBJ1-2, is GAGVSQSPSNKVTEKGKDVELRCDPISGHTALYWYRQSLGQGLEFLIYFQGNSAPDKSGLPSDRFSAERTGGSVSTLTIQRTQQEDSAVYLCASSLVPMAYGYTFGSGTRLTVV.

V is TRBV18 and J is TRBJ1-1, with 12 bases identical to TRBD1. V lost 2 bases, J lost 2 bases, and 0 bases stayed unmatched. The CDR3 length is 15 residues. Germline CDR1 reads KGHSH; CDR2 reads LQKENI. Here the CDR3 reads CASSPGTGGNTEAFF. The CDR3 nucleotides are TGTGCCAGCTCACCAGGGACAGGGGGCAACACTGAAGCTTTCTTT.

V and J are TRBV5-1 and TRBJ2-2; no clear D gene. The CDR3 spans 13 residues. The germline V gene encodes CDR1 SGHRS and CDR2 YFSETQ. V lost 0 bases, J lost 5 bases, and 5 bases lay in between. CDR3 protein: CASSLGVTGELFF. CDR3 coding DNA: TGCGCCAGCAGCTTGGGGGTGACCGGGGAGCTGTTTTTT.

Here the CDR3 DNA reads TGTGCCAGCAGCGTATCCCCCTCTTATGGCTACACCTTC. Translating it yields CASSVSPSYGYTF. This chain uses TRBV9 with TRBJ1-2; unclear D gene. Trimming took off 1 base at V and 5 bases at J, with 9 bases between the two ends. This CDR3 is built from 13 residues. Germline V gene sequence: CDR1 SGDLS, CDR2 YYNGEE.

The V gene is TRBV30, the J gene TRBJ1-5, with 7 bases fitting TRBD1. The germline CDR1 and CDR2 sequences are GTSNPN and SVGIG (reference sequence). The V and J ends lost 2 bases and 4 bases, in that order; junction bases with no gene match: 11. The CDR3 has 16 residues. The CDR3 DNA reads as TGTGCCTGGAGTTCGGCAGGGGGGGGCCTGAATCAGCCCCAGCATTTT. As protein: CAWSSAGGGLNQPQHF.

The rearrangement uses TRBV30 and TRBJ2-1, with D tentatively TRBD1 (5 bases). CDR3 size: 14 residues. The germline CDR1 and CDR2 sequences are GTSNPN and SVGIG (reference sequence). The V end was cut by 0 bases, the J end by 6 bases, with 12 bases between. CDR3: CAWSVQASLNEQFF. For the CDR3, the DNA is TGTGCCTGGAGTGTACAGGCCTCGCTCAATGAGCAGTTCTTC.

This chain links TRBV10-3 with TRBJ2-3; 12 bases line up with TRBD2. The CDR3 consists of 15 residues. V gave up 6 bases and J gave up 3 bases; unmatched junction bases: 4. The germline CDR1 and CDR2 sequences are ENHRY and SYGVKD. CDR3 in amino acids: CAISRLAGVTDTQYF. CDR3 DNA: TGTGCCATCAGCCGACTAGCGGGAGTAACAGATACGCAGTATTTT.